This T cell receptor (beta chain) was captured in a study of cytomegalovirus exposure and HLA in healthy donors. Study findings and constraints: 87-base-pair reads could not separate some V segments, including TRBV6-2 and TRBV6-3. Sequencing artifact likely explains a cluster of highly shared sequence variants. Many donors shared some public TCRs, even though most TCR sequences were rare. The authors later linked a missense DCLRE1C variant to TCR beta V- and J-gene trimming.

On this clone: What it recognizes is unknown.

The study ran its PCR with 60 Vbeta and 13 Jbeta primers. Profiling relied on immunoSEQ multiplex PCR, and the TCRdb table lists in-frame clones only, not all of them. The sample consists of approximately 150,000 clones, 76% of them appearing once. After removal of 3 bases from V and 9 bases from J, the junction contained 12 bases not matched to a gene. The CDR3 spans 16 residues. Germline-derived CDR1 and CDR2 are SGHDT and YYEEEE. This sequence joins TRBV5-6 and TRBJ1-5; 10 bases map to TRBD1. The source is a woman aged 35 to 49 in good health and CMV-seronegative. The sample was PBMCs. In DNA, the CDR3 is TGTGCCAGCAGCTCGTCCCGGGACAGGGGAGACCGGCCCCAGCATTTT. This sequence encodes CASSSSRDRGDRPQHF.